This entry is about one TCR beta chain. This sample was taken from a study of T cell changes during pregnancy in multiple sclerosis. Repertoires were generated with immunoSEQ multiplex PCR, while TCRdb's copy carries only in-frame clones and drops some. In the table there are some 93,000 clones, over 80% of which are singletons. The CDR3 is made up of 18 amino acids. V was shortened by 0 bases and J by 4 bases, with 19 bases between the two germline ends. Germline CDR1 SGDLS, CDR2 YYNGEE. The TCR sequence derives from a female donor with multiple sclerosis, enrolled in a pregnancy study. Sequenced material: peripheral blood, taken after pregnancy. The chain has TRBV9 and TRBJ2-2; tentatively, D is TRBD2 (5 bases). The CDR3 bases are TGTGCCAGCAGCGTAGTTGGCACTCCGACGAGCGGCACCGGGGAGCTGTTTTTT. This encodes CASSVVGTPTSGTGELFF.